The 10 T cell receptor beta chains below come from one sample, sequenced in a study of blood T cell repertoires in COVID-19. Generated by immunoSEQ multiplex PCR, the TCRdb table keeps only in-frame clones and is missing some. The sample has under 100,000 clones, around 86% seen once. The source material was peripheral blood. These receptors were obtained from a middle-aged man with acute or convalescent COVID-19.

The genes are TRBV7-8 and TRBJ1-1; D gene unclear. Germline V gives CDR1 SGHVS, CDR2 FQNEAQ. This CDR3 contains 15 residues. V lost 3 bases and J 1 base, leaving 12 bases between the germline ends. The CDR3 loop is CASSLGRRQNTEAFF. CDR3 coding DNA: TGTGCCAGCAGCTTGGGCCGCCGTCAGAACACTGAAGCTTTCTTT.

V gene TRBV3-1 (or the pseudogene TRBV3-2) combines with J gene TRBJ2-1; 7 bases map to TRBD2. Germline trimming cut 4 bases from V and 3 bases from J; bases unmatched to any gene: 9. The CDR3 runs to 16 residues. In germline, CDR1 is LGHDT, CDR2 YNNKEL (reference sequence). CDR3 bases: TGTGCCAGCAGCCCCAGGCGAGCGGGGAACTACAATGAGCAGTTCTTC. Its translation is CASSPRRAGNYNEQFF.

The genes are TRBV7-9 and TRBJ2-7; the match to TRBD1 covers 7 bases. The CDR3 has 16 residues. The V gene's germline CDR1 is SEHNR and CDR2 FQNEAQ (reference sequence). J lost 3 bases, V lost 5 bases, and 13 bases had no gene match. CDR3 residues: CASSPRTGEAVYEQYF. The CDR3 DNA follows: TGTGCCAGCAGCCCGCGGACAGGTGAAGCCGTCTACGAGCAGTACTTC. Based on the CDR3 plus reference TRBV7-9 and TRBJ2-7, the full variable domain is DTGVSQNPRHKITKRGQNVTFRCDPISEHNRLYWYRQTLGQGPEFLTYFQNEAQLEKSRLLSDRFSAERPKGSFSTLEIQRTEQGDSAMYLCASSPRTGEAVYEQYFGPGTRLTVT.

This clone was seen a single time. This sequence joins TRBV7-2 and TRBJ1-3; no reliable D call. This CDR3 has 15 amino acids. Germline CDR1 reads SGHTA; CDR2 reads FQGNSA. V was shortened by 2 bases and J by 2 bases, with 10 bases between the two germline ends. Here the CDR3 reads CASSLIPGTGNTIYF. CDR3 in DNA: TGTGCCAGCAGCTTAATCCCGGGTACTGGAAACACCATATATTTT.

The genes are TRBV25-1 and TRBJ2-5, with 8 nucleotides matching TRBD1. This CDR3 is 16 amino acids long. Per germline, CDR1 MGHDK and CDR2 SYGVNS. After removal of 4 bases from V and 2 bases from J, the junction contained 9 bases not matched to a gene. As DNA, the CDR3 is TGTGCCAGCAGTGGCCAGGGGGCCCCATTACAAGAGACCCAGTACTTC. It codes for CASSGQGAPLQETQYF.

The rearrangement uses TRBV6-4 and TRBJ2-2; TRBD1 aligns across 9 bases. This CDR3 has 17 amino acids. With V trimmed by 2 bases and J by 5 bases, 9 bases remained unmatched. Looked up from germline, CDR1 is MRHNA and CDR2 is SNTAGT. CDR3: CASSDTLNRGRTGELFF. The CDR3 DNA reads as TGTGCCAGCAGTGACACCCTTAACAGGGGGCGGACCGGGGAGCTGTTTTTT.

The rearrangement uses TRBV9 and TRBJ2-2; no firm D call. This CDR3 spans 13 amino acids. V was shortened by 1 base and J by 6 bases, with 7 bases between the two germline ends. Looked up from germline, CDR1 is SGDLS and CDR2 is YYNGEE. CDR3 region: CASSVRVPGELFF. The CDR3 DNA reads as TGTGCCAGCAGCGTACGGGTTCCCGGGGAGCTGTTTTTT.

V and J are TRBV6-5 and TRBJ2-2; maybe TRBD2 (5 bases). There are 13 residues in the CDR3. Germline V gives CDR1 MNHEY, CDR2 SVGAGI. The V end lost 5 bases, the J end lost 5 bases, and 9 bases lay between the germline ends. CDR3 sequence reads: CASSTSWTGELFF. CDR3 nucleotides: TGTGCCAGCAGTACTAGTTGGACCGGGGAGCTGTTTTTT.

The count of this clone is one. The chain employs TRBV6-2 or TRBV6-3 and TRBJ2-1, with D possibly being TRBD2 (6 bases). The V gene's germline CDR1 is MNHEY and CDR2 SVGEGT. There are 14 residues in the CDR3. V dropped 4 bases and J dropped 8 bases, with 15 bases sitting between them. The CDR3 here is CASSSPTSLDEQFF. The CDR3 nucleotides are TGTGCCAGCAGTTCACCGACTAGTCTCGATGAGCAGTTCTTC.

The rearrangement links TRBV18 to TRBJ2-7; TRBD1 matches 7 bases. CDR1 and CDR2 (germline): KGHSH, LQKENI. Trimming at V came to 4 bases and at J to 3 bases, leaving 6 bases not matched to a gene. The CDR3 loop spans 14 amino acids. CDR3 amino acids: CASSQDRLGYEQYF. DNA of the CDR3: TGTGCCAGCTCACAGGACAGGCTGGGCTACGAGCAGTACTTC.